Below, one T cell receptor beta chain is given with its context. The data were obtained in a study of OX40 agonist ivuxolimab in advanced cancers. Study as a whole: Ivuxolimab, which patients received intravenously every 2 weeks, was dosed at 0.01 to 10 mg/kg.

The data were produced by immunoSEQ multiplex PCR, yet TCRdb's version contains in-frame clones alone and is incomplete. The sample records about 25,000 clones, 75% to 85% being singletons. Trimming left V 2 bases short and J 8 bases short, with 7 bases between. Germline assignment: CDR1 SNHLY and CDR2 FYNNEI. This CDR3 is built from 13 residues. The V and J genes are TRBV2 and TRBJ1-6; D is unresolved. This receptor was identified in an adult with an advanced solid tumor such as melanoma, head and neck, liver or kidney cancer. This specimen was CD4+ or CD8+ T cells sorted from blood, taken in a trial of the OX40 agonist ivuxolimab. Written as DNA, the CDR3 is TGTGCCAGCAGTGAAAACCTGGATTCACCCCTCCACTTT. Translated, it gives CASSENLDSPLHF.